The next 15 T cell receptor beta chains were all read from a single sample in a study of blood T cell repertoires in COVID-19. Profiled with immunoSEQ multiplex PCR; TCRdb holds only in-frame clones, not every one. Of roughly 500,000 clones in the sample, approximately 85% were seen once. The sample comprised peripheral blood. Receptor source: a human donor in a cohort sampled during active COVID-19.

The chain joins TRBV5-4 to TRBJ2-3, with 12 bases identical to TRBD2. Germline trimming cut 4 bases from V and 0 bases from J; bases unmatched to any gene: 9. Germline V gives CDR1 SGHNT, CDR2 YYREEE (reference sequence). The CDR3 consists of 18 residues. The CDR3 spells CASSRGGLAGASTDTQYF. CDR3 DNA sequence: TGTGCCAGCAGCCGGGGGGGACTAGCGGGTGCTAGCACAGATACGCAGTATTTT.

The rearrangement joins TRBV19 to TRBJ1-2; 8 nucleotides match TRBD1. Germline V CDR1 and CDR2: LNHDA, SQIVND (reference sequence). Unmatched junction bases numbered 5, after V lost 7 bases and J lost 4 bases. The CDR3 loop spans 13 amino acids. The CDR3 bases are TGTGCCAGTAAGGACAGGGCGCTCTATGGCTACACCTTC. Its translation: CASKDRALYGYTF.

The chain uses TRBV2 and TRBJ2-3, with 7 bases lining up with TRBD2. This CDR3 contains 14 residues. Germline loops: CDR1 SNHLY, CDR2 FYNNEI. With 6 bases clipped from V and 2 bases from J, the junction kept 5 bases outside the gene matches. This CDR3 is CASRGGSPTDTQYF. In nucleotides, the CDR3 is TGTGCCAGCAGGGGCGGGAGTCCCACAGATACGCAGTATTTT.

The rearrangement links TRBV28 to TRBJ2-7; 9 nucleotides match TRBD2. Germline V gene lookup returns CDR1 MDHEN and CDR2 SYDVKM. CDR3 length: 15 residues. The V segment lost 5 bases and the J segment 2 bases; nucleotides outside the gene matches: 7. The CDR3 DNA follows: TGTGCCAGCAGTCCGACCGGGACTAGCCCCTACGAGCAGTACTTC. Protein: CASSPTGTSPYEQYF. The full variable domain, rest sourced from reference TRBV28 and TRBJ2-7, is DVKVTQSSRYLVKRTGEKVFLECVQDMDHENMFWYRQDPGLGLRLIYFSYDVKMKEKGDIPEGYSVSREKKERFSLILESASTNQTSMYLCASSPTGTSPYEQYFGPGTRLTVT.

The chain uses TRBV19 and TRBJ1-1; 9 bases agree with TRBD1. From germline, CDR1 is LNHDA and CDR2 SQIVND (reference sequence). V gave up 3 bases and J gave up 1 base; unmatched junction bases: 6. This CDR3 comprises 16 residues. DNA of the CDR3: TGTGCCAGTAGTATGAGGGCGACAGGGGGGAACACTGAAGCTTTCTTT. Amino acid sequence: CASSMRATGGNTEAFF.

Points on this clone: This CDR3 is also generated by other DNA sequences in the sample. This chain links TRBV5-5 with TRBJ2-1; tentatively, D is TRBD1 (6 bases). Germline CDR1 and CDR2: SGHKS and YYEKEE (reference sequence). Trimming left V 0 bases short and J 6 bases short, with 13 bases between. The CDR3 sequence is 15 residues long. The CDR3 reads CASSLEGQGTNEQFF. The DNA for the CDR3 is TGTGCCAGCAGCTTGGAGGGACAAGGCACCAATGAGCAGTTCTTC.

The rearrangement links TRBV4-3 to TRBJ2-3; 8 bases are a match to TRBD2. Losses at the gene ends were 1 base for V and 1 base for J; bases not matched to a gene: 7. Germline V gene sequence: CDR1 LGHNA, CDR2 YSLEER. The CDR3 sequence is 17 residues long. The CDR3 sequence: CASSQVLAGSRTDTQYF. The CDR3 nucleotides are TGCGCCAGCAGCCAAGTTCTAGCGGGCTCCCGCACAGATACGCAGTATTTT.

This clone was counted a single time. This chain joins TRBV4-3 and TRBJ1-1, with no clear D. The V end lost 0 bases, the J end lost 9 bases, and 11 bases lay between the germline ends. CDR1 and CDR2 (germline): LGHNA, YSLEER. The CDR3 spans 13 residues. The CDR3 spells CASSQDRGVQAFF. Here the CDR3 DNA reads TGCGCCAGCAGCCAAGATCGGGGAGTTCAAGCTTTCTTT.

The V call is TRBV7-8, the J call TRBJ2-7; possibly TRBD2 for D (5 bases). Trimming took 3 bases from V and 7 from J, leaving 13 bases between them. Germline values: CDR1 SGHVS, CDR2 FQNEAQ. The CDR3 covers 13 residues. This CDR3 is CASSLDPRGEQYF. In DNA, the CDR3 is TGTGCCAGCAGCTTGGACCCTCGGGGTGAGCAGTACTTC.

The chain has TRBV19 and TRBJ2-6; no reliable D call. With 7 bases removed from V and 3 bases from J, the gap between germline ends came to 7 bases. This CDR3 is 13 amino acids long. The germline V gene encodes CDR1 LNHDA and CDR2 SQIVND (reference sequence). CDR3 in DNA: TGTGCCAGTACTCGGTTTGGGGCCAACGTCCTGACTTTC. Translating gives CASTRFGANVLTF.

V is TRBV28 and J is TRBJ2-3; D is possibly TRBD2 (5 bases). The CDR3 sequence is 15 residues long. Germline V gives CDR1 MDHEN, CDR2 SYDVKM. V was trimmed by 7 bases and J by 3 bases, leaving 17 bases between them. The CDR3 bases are TGTGCCAGCACCCGACGTCAAGCGGAAACAGATACGCAGTATTTT. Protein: CASTRRQAETDTQYF.

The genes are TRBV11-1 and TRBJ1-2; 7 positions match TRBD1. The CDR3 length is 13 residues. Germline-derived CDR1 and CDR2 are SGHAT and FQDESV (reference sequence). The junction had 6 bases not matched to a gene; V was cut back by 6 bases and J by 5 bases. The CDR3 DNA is TGTGCCAGCAGTACGACAGGGTCGTATGGCTACACCTTC. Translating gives CASSTTGSYGYTF.

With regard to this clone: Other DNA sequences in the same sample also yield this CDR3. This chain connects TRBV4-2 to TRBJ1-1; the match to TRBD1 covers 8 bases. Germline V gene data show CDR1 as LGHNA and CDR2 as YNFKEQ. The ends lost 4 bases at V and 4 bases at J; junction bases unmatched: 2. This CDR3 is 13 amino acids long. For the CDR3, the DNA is TGTGCCAGCAGCCGGACAGGGTCCACTGAAGCTTTCTTT. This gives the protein CASSRTGSTEAFF.

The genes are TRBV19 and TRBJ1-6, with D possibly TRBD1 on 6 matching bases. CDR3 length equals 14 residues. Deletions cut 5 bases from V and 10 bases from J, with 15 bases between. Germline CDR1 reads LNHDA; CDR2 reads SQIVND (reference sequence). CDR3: CASSDRPMGSPLHF. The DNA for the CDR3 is TGTGCCAGTAGTGACAGGCCGATGGGGTCACCCCTCCACTTT. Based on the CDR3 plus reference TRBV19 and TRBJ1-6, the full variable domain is DGGITQSPKYLFRKEGQNVTLSCEQNLNHDAMYWYRQDPGQGLRLIYYSQIVNDFQKGDIAEGYSVSREKKESFPLTVTSAQKNPTAFYLCASSDRPMGSPLHFGNGTRLTVT.

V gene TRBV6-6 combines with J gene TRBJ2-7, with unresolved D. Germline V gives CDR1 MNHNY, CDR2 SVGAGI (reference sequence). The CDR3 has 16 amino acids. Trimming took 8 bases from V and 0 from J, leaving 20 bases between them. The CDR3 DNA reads TGTGCCAGCTGCGGTACCCTGTTCCTTAGCTCCTACGAGCAGTACTTC. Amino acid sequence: CASCGTLFLSSYEQYF.